This TCR beta chain was documented in a study of shared clonotypes between healthy human individuals. Study outcomes and limitations: Even with large depth, rarefaction showed that sorted-subset sequencing was incomplete. Represented diversity (both genetic and exposure-history) was limited by the small number of donors.

Sequenced by immunoSEQ multiplex PCR; TCRdb stores in-frame clones only, minus some. The sample comprises 1.6 million or so clones, 97% to 99% of which are singletons, and over 0.3% rests with the top ten. Trimming at V came to 0 bases and at J to 10 bases, leaving 6 bases not matched to a gene. The CDR3 contains 14 residues. CDR1 SGDLS and CDR2 YYNGEE come from the germline V gene. On this clone itself: Antigen unknown.

Sequencing was carried out using naive CD4+ T cells sorted from blood. Subset specified: CD45RA+ positively selected. The chain has TRBV9 and TRBJ2-1, with 8 bases lining up with TRBD2. This clonotype originated in a man aged 25-45 years in good health. The CDR3 DNA reads as TGTGCCAGCAGCGTAGTCGGGAGGGCTGGGGAGCAGTTCTTC. Translation: CASSVVGRAGEQFF.